This paragraph reports one T cell receptor beta chain. This CDR3 is 15 amino acids long. Trimming removed 5 bases at V and 0 bases at J, with 14 bases between. Germline V lookup: CDR1 MDHEN, CDR2 SYDVKM. The data originate from a study of blood T cell repertoires in COVID-19. Across the whole study: T cells, B-cell-depleted T cells, or PBMCs provided the cDNA or gDNA that served as material.

Some clones are missing from TCRdb's copy, which holds only in-frame ones; the method was immunoSEQ multiplex PCR. The repertoire holds more than 85,000 clones, with around three quarters as singletons. V usage is TRBV28 and J usage is TRBJ2-7; tentative D call: TRBD2 (5 bases). Sequences were obtained from peripheral blood. This clonotype was obtained from a human donor in a cohort sampled during active or convalescent COVID-19. The DNA of the CDR3 is TGTGCCAGCAGTCCCATGAGCGGATCCTCCTACGAGCAGTACTTC. This gives the protein CASSPMSGSSYEQYF.